What follows are 2 T cell receptor beta chains derived from one specimen sequenced in a study of blood T cell repertoires in COVID-19 (dated by TCRdb to the early 2020s). Library prep was done by the immunoSEQ multiplex PCR assay. Here the immuneACCESS table is served through TCRdb, limited to in-frame sequences with V and J called. Missing clones are a known gap in these copies; in checked studies unresolved V genes cover under half, and the rest lacks a known reason. This sample gives almost 250,000 clones in total; approximately 90% of them show up just once. 3.5% to 5% of the sample is held by the ten biggest clonotypes. Sequenced sample: PBMCs or T cells enriched from blood (not recorded which). These receptors originate from a woman in her 30s who had recovered from COVID-19.

This clone was recorded only once. This rearrangement joins TRBV2 to TRBJ1-1, with D possibly TRBD1 on 5 matching bases. Trimming shortened V by 2 bases and J by 1 base, and 5 bases separated the two germline ends. The V gene's germline CDR1 is SNHLY and CDR2 FYNNEI. The CDR3 consists of 13 residues. CDR3: CASSEQGNTEAFF. The CDR3, as DNA: TGTGCCAGCAGTGAACAGGGGAACACTGAAGCTTTCTTT. Combining the CDR3 with reference TRBV2 and TRBJ1-1 gives the whole variable domain EPEVTQTPSHQVTQMGQEVILRCVPISNHLYFYWYRQILGQKVEFLVSFYNNEISEKSEIFDDQFSVERPDGSNFTLKIRSTKLEDSAMYFCASSEQGNTEAFFGQGTRLTVV.

This chain connects TRBV5-4 to TRBJ2-1, with TRBD2 as a possible D gene (5 bases). This CDR3 has 15 residues. The V gene's germline CDR1 is SGHNT and CDR2 YYREEE (reference sequence). Deletions cut 4 bases from V and 6 bases from J, with 17 bases between. CDR3 protein: CASSRVNPEGNEQFF. The CDR3 DNA reads as TGTGCCAGCAGCCGCGTAAACCCCGAGGGCAATGAGCAGTTCTTC. The full variable domain, with the rest looked up from reference TRBV5-4 and TRBJ2-1, is ETGVTQSPTHLIKTRGQQVTLRCSSQSGHNTVSWYQQALGQGPQFIFQYYREEENGRGNFPPRFSGLQFPNYSSELNVNALELDDSALYLCASSRVNPEGNEQFFGPGTRLTVL.